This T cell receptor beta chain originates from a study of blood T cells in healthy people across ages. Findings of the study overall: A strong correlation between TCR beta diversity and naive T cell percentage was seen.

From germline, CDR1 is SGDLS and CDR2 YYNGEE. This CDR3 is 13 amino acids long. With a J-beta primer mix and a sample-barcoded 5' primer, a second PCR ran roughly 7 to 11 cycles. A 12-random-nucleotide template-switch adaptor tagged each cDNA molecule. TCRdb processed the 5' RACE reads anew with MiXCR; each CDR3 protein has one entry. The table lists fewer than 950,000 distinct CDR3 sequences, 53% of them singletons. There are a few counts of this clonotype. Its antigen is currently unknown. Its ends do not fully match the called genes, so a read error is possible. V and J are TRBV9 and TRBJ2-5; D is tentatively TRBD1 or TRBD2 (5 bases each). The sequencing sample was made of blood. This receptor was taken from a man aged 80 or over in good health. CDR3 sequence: CASSVAGGETQYF. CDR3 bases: TGTGCCAGCAGTGTAGCTGGGGGAGAGACCCAGTACTTC.